Detailed here is one T cell receptor beta chain. What it recognizes is unknown. These data originate in a study of neurological immune-mediated disorders. The V end lost 10 bases, the J end lost 3 bases, and 15 bases lay between the germline ends. The CDR3 totals 14 residues. The V gene's germline CDR1 is ENHRY and CDR2 SYGVKD. Time point indicated: longitudinal time-point 1 (baseline). PBMCs stored at -80 C, numbering 2 million, were the origin of the unsorted libraries. With 10-nucleotide random UMIs included, cDNA was synthesized by 5'RACE. In TCRdb, the 5' RACE reads were re-called with MiXCR into one record per CDR3 protein. The data contain 60,000 to 90,000 distinct CDR3 sequences, approximately 10% of them seen just once; the ten biggest clones take up about 9.6%. Study-wide points: There were no CDR3 amino acid sequences shared by expanded clones across subjects, a result suggesting private repertoires in all groups.

The chain employs TRBV10-3 and TRBJ2-2; the D gene is possibly TRBD2 (6 bases). Source material: PBMCs. This sequence was found in a young man in good health. CDR3 sequence reads: CATGVPGDTGELFF. The CDR3 bases are TGTGCCACCGGGGTTCCGGGGGACACCGGGGAGCTGTTTTTT.